These 18 T cell receptor beta chains share one sample of origin, sequenced in a study of blood T cells in healthy people across ages. With a J-beta primer mix and a sample-barcoded 5' primer, a second PCR ran about 6 to 11 cycles. From the 5' RACE reads, TCRdb called clonotypes with MiXCR, one entry per CDR3 protein. The sample has over 700,000 distinct CDR3 sequences, 53% seen once. Sequencing was performed on blood. The origin of the receptors is an elderly man in good health.

The chain employs TRBV12-3 or TRBV12-4 and TRBJ2-1; TRBD2 agrees at 15 bases. The CDR3 spans 15 residues. J was trimmed by 9 bases and V by 6 bases; bases with no gene match: 6. CDR3 sequence (DNA): TGTGCCAGCAGCCGGACTAGCGGGAGGGCGGGTGAGCAGTTCTTC. Its protein is CASSRTSGRAGEQFF.

The chain is built from TRBV5-1 and TRBJ2-4, with 9 bases matching TRBD1. Germline V CDR1 and CDR2: SGHRS, YFSETQ. The V segment lost 5 bases and the J segment 13 bases; nucleotides outside the gene matches: 13. This CDR3 has 14 residues. The CDR3 DNA reads as TGCGCCAGCAGTTTTCGGGACAGGGTTCAAGAGCAGTACTTC. Translated, it gives CASSFRDRVQEQYF.

This clonotype has a handful of counts. V gene TRBV2 combines with J gene TRBJ2-7; D gene unclear. The CDR3 extends over 12 amino acids. Trimming took 6 bases from V and 3 from J, leaving 9 bases between them. Germline CDR1 is SNHLY and CDR2 is FYNNEI. CDR3 coding DNA: TGTGCCAGCAGACCTCCAAACTACGAGCAGTACTTC. It specifies CASRPPNYEQYF.

The chain has TRBV7-3 and TRBJ1-2; D perhaps matches TRBD1 (5 bases). The V gene's germline CDR1 is SGHTA and CDR2 FQGTGA. With 0 bases removed from V and 3 bases from J, the gap between germline ends came to 5 bases. CDR3 length: 13 residues. The CDR3 region is CASSLTRDYGYTF. The CDR3 bases are TGTGCCAGCAGCTTAACCAGGGACTATGGCTACACCTTC.

This chain connects TRBV11-2 to TRBJ2-4, with D hard to call. The J call is in doubt because the DNA end fits TRBJ2-7 better. The germline CDR1 and CDR2 sequences are SGHAT and FQNNGV. The CDR3 is 15 residues long. This CDR3 is CASSLFAIVVDEQYF. The CDR3 DNA reads TGTGCCAGCAGCTTATTTGCAATAGTTGTCGACGAGCAGTACTTC.

This sequence joins TRBV4-2 and TRBJ2-1; 7 bases line up with TRBD2. Germline loops: CDR1 LGHNA, CDR2 YNFKEQ. J gave up 1 base and V 0 bases, and 6 bases lay outside the gene matches. The CDR3 is 17 residues long. CDR3 nucleotide sequence: TGTGCCAGCAGCCAAGAAGCGGGGCAGGAGTCCTACAATGAGCAGTTCTTC. Translated, it gives CASSQEAGQESYNEQFF.

This sequence joins TRBV7-9 and TRBJ2-4; no definite D call. V gave up 3 bases and J gave up 0 bases, with 9 bases separating them. CDR1 is SEHNR and CDR2 is FQNEAQ in the germline V gene (reference sequence). The CDR3 runs to 15 residues. CDR3 nucleotides: TGTGCCAGCAGCTTTGGGAATCTAGCCAAAAACATTCAGTACTTC. The encoded protein is CASSFGNLAKNIQYF.

V usage is TRBV2 and J usage is TRBJ2-3, with TRBD1 identical over 9 bases. The length of the CDR3 is 15 residues. Germline-derived CDR1 and CDR2 are SNHLY and FYNNEI. Trimming cost V 8 bases and J 3 bases; bases outside gene matches: 9. The CDR3 is CASSTSDRGTDTQYF. As DNA, the CDR3 is TGTGCCAGCTCTACATCGGACAGGGGAACAGATACGCAGTATTTT. The full variable domain, completed using reference TRBV2 and TRBJ2-3, is EPEVTQTPSHQVTQMGQEVILRCVPISNHLYFYWYRQILGQKVEFLVSFYNNEISEKSEIFDDQFSVERPDGSNFTLKIRSTKLEDSAMYFCASSTSDRGTDTQYFGPGTRLTVL.

This chain connects TRBV12-3 or TRBV12-4 to TRBJ1-5; 7 bases line up with TRBD1. This CDR3 region has 15 residues. The V segment lost 1 base and the J segment 8 bases; nucleotides outside the gene matches: 8. In DNA, the CDR3 is TGTGCCAGCAGTTTAGGGACAGGCCCTAGTGAGCCCCAGCATTTT. Residues: CASSLGTGPSEPQHF.

Details on this clonotype: Given a much more abundant clone one base away, this may be a read error. As DNA, the CDR3 is TGTGCCAGCAGTTCTAAGGGCTCGTGGACAGTAAGCAATCAGCCCCAGCATTTT. Amino acid sequence: CASSSKGSWTVSNQPQHF. This chain connects TRBV27 to TRBJ1-5; TRBD1 is a possible D gene (6 bases). Germline V gene sequence: CDR1 MNHEY, CDR2 SMNVEV (reference sequence). The V and J ends lost 4 bases and 1 base respectively, with 20 bases between them. The CDR3 runs 18 residues.

The chain links TRBV20-1 to TRBJ2-1; maybe TRBD2 (5 bases). The CDR3 contains 13 residues. Trimming took 3 bases from V and 6 from J, leaving 12 bases between them. In germline, CDR1 is DFQATT, CDR2 SNEGSKA (reference sequence). The CDR3, as DNA: TGCAGTGCTAGTACCCCTCGGGGCAATGAGCAGTTCTTC. This encodes CSASTPRGNEQFF.

The chain employs TRBV7-2 and TRBJ1-1; perhaps TRBD1 as D (5 bases). Germline CDR1 SGHTA, CDR2 FQGNSA. The CDR3 totals 13 residues. V was shortened by 3 bases and J by 7 bases, with 12 bases between the two germline ends. The CDR3, as DNA: TGTGCCAGCAGCTTTCAGGGCAGCGGTGAAGCTTTCTTT. This sequence encodes CASSFQGSGEAFF.

This clonotype was seen a few times. The chain combines TRBV21-1 with TRBJ2-7; TRBD1, the table's D call, lacks a check against the DNA. TRBV21-1 is deemed a pseudogene. CDR3 length: 18 residues. As DNA, the CDR3 is TGTGCCATTAGTAGGAGGGACAGCAATATAGAGAGCTCCTACGAGCAGTACTTC. This encodes CAISRRDSNIESSYEQYF.

V and J are TRBV7-2 and TRBJ2-6, with 10 bases identical to TRBD1. Germline V gene data show CDR1 as SGHTA and CDR2 as FQGNSA. This CDR3 has 18 amino acids. V shed 5 bases, J shed 0 bases, and the junction held 7 bases outside the gene matches. In nucleotides, the CDR3 is TGTGCCAGCAGCCGCTTGGGACAGGGGTACTCTGGGGCCAACGTCCTGACTTTC. Translating gives CASSRLGQGYSGANVLTF.

The rearrangement links TRBV20-1 to TRBJ2-7, with 7 bases matching TRBD2. The DNA end is more similar to TRBJ2-5, so the J call may be wrong. Germline CDR1 and CDR2: DFQATT and SNEGSKA (reference sequence). The CDR3 consists of 15 residues. The CDR3 is CSASDFSLAEETQYF. DNA of the CDR3: TGCAGTGCTAGTGACTTTTCGCTAGCGGAAGAGACCCAGTACTTC.

The chain joins TRBV29-1 to TRBJ1-1, with 9 bases that match TRBD1. CDR1 SQVTM and CDR2 ANQGSEA come from the germline V gene. Trimming at V came to 4 bases and at J to 5 bases, leaving 5 bases not matched to a gene. This CDR3 is 13 amino acids long. The CDR3 protein is CSVGRTGVTEAFF. The CDR3 nucleotides read TGCAGCGTTGGGAGGACAGGGGTAACTGAAGCTTTCTTT.

The chain's CDR3 is CASSVAASGSNEQYF. The CDR3 bases are TGTGCCAGCAGCGTAGCAGCTAGCGGGAGCAACGAGCAGTACTTC. The V and J genes are TRBV9 and TRBJ2-7; 10 nucleotides line up with TRBD2. The V gene end was trimmed by 0 bases and the J gene end by 5 bases; junction bases not matched to a gene: 5. The CDR3 length is 15 residues. Germline CDR1 and CDR2: SGDLS and YYNGEE.

The J gene is TRBJ1-1, the V gene TRBV15; no reliable D call. Germline CDR1 and CDR2: LNHNV and YYDKDF (reference sequence). CDR3 length: 12 residues. Trimming left V 2 bases short and J 4 bases short, with 5 bases between. CDR3 protein: CATSRLSTEAFF. DNA of the CDR3: TGTGCCACCAGCAGATTGAGCACTGAAGCTTTCTTT. Filled out from reference TRBV15 and TRBJ1-1, the complete variable domain reads DAMVIQNPRYQVTQFGKPVTLSCSQTLNHNVMYWYQQKSSQAPKLLFHYYDKDFNNEADTPDNFQSRRPNTSFCFLDIRSPGLGDTAMYLCATSRLSTEAFFGQGTRLTVV.